This T cell receptor (beta chain) was recovered during a study of blood T cell repertoires in COVID-19. Data came from immunoSEQ multiplex PCR; TCRdb stores just in-frame clones and leaves some out. Of roughly 200,000 clones in the sample, more than 65% were seen once. There are 13 residues in the CDR3. V was pared by 3 bases and J by 1 base, with 7 bases between. The sequenced material came from peripheral blood. The chain links TRBV12-3 or TRBV12-4 to TRBJ2-7; possible D gene TRBD1, 6 bases. This clonotype was obtained from a woman older than 75 with acute or convalescent COVID-19. This CDR3 is CASSFQGSYEQYF. The CDR3 DNA follows: TGTGCCAGCAGTTTTCAGGGGTCCTACGAGCAGTACTTC.